What follows describes a single T cell receptor (beta chain). The specificity of this receptor is unknown. Base qualities are not recorded, but no much larger clone differs from it by a single base. The CDR3 regions of human TCRbeta chains were subjected to immunosequencing. In the authors' own workflow: Repertoire TCRs were matched against a reference library of SARS-CoV-2-specific TCRs generated with the MIRA antigen-specificity platform. Breadth was defined as the fraction of unique TCRs that were SARS-CoV-2-associated, and depth was defined as the fraction of total T cells that were SARS-CoV-2-associated. Using the MIRA data, every spike-specific TCR was mapped to the spike region that the TCR reacted to and assigned to either a CD4 or a CD8 class. Log10-transformed breadth and depth values were compared by one-way ANOVA with Sidak's multiple comparisons tests. Entries here come from immuneACCESS through TCRdb and include only in-frame sequences with V and J called. Some clones fail to appear in such tables; in the studies checked, an unresolved V gene covers under half of the shortfall, and the cause of the remainder is unknown. V and J calls and clone size are copied from that table; D and trimming were computed from the DNA. In all, the sample holds 75,000 to 90,000 clones, and 90% to 95% of those were seen once. Clones ranked in the top ten supply around 5.3% of the sample.

Per the publication, the time point label means: baseline before first vaccination. Vaccinee samples were obtained from the UK trials COV001 and COV002, which included a single-blind randomized controlled phase 2/3 trial of AZD1222 (ChAdOx1 nCoV-19) in healthy adults. Trial participant PBMC samples were collected at day 0 and day 28 after the second dose for TCRbeta chain sequencing. The entry originates in a study of T cell responses to AZD1222 COVID-19 vaccine (dated by TCRdb to 2020 to 2023). For the wider study: Because spike-specific TCR depth and breadth did not differ between the two schedules, AZD1222 recipients who got a second dose at roughly 4 weeks were pooled with those who got a second dose at roughly 12 weeks. TCR sequencing was performed for approximately 240 trial participants, of whom 200 to 210 were given two doses of AZD1222 and around 26 were given two doses of MenACWY control vaccine. Trial participants were enrolled by age into subgroups of 18-55, 56-69 and 70-plus years, and about 150, 27 and 61 TCR-sequenced participants, respectively, were included in these subgroups. Overall study results and their limits: The whole spike protein was spanned by vaccine-associated CD4 TCRs, and dominant responses were seen in regions 160-218 and 743-854. After two AZD1222 doses, both the breadth and the depth of spike-specific TCRs were significantly higher than at day 0 and than in MenACWY recipients. Most participants were white British and females outnumbered males, and the authors suggested that clonal diversity may have been underestimated. Reportedly, close to half of the unique spike-specific TCRs recognized epitopes lying outside the regions that are mutated in the B.1.351 and B.1.1.7 variants. In the small 56-69-year group, the increase in depth fell short of significance, most likely because of low power. Conclusions about previously exposed vaccinees are limited because only a handful of AZD1222 recipients were SARS-CoV-2 seropositive at baseline. No day 14 peak-response samples were available, so repertoires were characterized only after the peak T cell response.

Taken from cysteine to phenylalanine, the CDR3 has 15 residues. Only the CDR3 portion is preserved as DNA: 45 bases, with reading frame beginning at the first base. According to the germline V gene, CDR1 reads KGHDR and CDR2 reads SFDVKD. V is cut by 3 bases and J by 4 bases, and the space between the germline ends is 12 bases. The receptor was isolated from an adult in good health. The rearranged chain carries TRBV24-1 and TRBJ1-5; TRBD1 might be the D gene, on 5 matching bases. Sequences were derived from peripheral blood, sampled on day 0 of AZD1222 vaccination. In nucleotides, the sequence is TGTGCCACCAGTGATGGGACGGGGACTAATCAGCCCCAGCATTTT. Its amino acids are CATSDGTGTNQPQHF.